One sample yielded the 3 T cell receptor beta chains listed below, sequenced in a study of human T cells and chemical hapten exposure. One entry per CDR3 protein results from TCRdb running MiXCR on the RACE reads. The sample has 300,000 to 400,000 distinct CDR3 sequences; 5% to 6.5% are singletons. The time point was: pre-sensitization, week 0. Treatment: therapeutic diphenylcyclopropenone sensitization with weekly scalp DPC. This specimen consisted of whole blood, obtained in connection with sensitization to the hapten diphenylcyclopropenone (DPC). The receptors originated from a woman aged 50 to 60 with alopecia areata. Some clones in this sample may be carry-over from other donors' samples.

At least ten counts were recorded for this clonotype. V gene TRBV20-1 combines with J gene TRBJ2-7; possibly TRBD1 for D (6 bases). V dropped 5 bases and J dropped 7 bases, with 15 bases sitting between them. CDR3 length: 12 amino acids. CDR1 DFQATT and CDR2 SNEGSKA come from the germline V gene (reference sequence). The CDR3 spells CSAFTGTVEQYF. The CDR3 bases are TGCAGTGCTTTTACAGGGACCGTGGAGCAGTACTTC.

This clonotype was seen ten or more times. The chain uses TRBV5-4 and TRBJ2-3; D not resolved. The CDR3 spans 14 residues. Germline CDR1 SGHNT, CDR2 YYREEE (reference sequence). V was cut by 0 bases and J by 2 bases, with 7 bases left in between. CDR3 sequence reads: CASSLDRLTDTQYF. The CDR3 nucleotides are TGTGCCAGCAGCTTGGACAGACTCACAGATACGCAGTATTTT.

This clonotype occurred many times. The rearrangement links TRBV4-3 to TRBJ2-2, with a possible D match to TRBD2 (6 bases). The CDR3 is 13 amino acids. Trimming took 4 bases from V and 6 from J, leaving 9 bases between them. Germline V gene sequence: CDR1 LGHNA, CDR2 YSLEER. The CDR3 loop reads CASSRRGAGELFF. DNA for the CDR3: TGCGCCAGCAGCCGACGCGGGGCCGGGGAGCTGTTTTTT.